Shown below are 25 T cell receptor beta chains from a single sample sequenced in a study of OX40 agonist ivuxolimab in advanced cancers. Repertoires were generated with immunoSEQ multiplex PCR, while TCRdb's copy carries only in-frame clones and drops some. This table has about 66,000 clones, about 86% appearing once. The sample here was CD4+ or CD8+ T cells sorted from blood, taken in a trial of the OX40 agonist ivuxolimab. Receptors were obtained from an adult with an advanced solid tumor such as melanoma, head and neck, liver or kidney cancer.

CDR3 protein: CASSKGVSTYEQYF. CDR3 coding DNA: TGTGCCAGCAGTAAGGGGGTATCAACCTACGAGCAGTACTTC. The chain is built from TRBV6-1 and TRBJ2-7; D perhaps matches TRBD1 (6 bases). The V end was cut by 5 bases, the J end by 2 bases, with 13 bases between. The CDR3 extends over 14 amino acids. Per germline, CDR1 MNHNS and CDR2 SASEGT.

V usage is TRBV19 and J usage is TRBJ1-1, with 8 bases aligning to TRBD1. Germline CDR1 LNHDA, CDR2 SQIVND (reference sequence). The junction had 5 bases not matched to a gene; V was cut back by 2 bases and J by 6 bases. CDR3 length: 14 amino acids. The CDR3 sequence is CASSIQGAISEAFF. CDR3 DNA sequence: TGTGCCAGTAGTATACAGGGGGCAATATCTGAAGCTTTCTTT.

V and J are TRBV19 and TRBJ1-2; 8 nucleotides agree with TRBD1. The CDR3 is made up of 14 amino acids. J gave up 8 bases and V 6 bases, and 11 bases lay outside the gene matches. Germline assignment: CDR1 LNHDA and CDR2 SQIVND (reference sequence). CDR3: CASSLGQVSRGYTF. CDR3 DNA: TGTGCCAGTAGCTTGGGACAGGTCTCTCGGGGCTACACCTTC.

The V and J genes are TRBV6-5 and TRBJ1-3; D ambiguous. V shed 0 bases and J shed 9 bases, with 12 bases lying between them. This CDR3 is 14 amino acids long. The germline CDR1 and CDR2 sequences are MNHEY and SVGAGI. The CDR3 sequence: CASSYSSTGATIYF. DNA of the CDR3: TGTGCCAGCAGTTACTCGTCCACGGGTGCCACCATATATTTT.

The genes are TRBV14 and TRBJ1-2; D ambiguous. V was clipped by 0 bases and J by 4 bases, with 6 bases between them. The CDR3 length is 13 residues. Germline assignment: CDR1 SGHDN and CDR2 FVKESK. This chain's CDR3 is CASSQDSLYGYTF. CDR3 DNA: TGTGCCAGCAGCCAAGATTCACTCTATGGCTACACCTTC.

CDR3 in DNA: TGTGCCATCAGTGAGGGGAACACCGAGCAGTTCTTC. This translates into CAISEGNTEQFF. The chain combines TRBV10-3 with TRBJ2-1; D not certain. Trimming pared 2 bases from V and 10 bases from J, leaving 9 bases between. This CDR3 region has 12 residues. Germline assignment: CDR1 ENHRY and CDR2 SYGVKD.

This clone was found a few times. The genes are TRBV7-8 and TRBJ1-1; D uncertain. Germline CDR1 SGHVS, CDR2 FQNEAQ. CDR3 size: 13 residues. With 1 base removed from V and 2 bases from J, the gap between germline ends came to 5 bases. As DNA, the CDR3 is TGTGCCAGCAGCTTAGGACAAAACACTGAAGCTTTCTTT. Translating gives CASSLGQNTEAFF.

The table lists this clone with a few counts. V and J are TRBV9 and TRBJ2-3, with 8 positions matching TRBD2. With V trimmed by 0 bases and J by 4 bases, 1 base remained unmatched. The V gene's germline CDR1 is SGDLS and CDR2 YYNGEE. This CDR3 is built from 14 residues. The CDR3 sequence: CASSVGGLADTQYF. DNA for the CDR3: TGTGCCAGCAGCGTAGGGGGACTAGCAGATACGCAGTATTTT.

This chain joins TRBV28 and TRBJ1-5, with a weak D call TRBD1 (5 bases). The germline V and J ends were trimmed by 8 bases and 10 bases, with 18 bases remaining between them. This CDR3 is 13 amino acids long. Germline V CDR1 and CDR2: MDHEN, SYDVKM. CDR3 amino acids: CASDTGPIQPQHF. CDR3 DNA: TGTGCCAGCGACACAGGCCCCATCCAACCCCAGCATTTT.

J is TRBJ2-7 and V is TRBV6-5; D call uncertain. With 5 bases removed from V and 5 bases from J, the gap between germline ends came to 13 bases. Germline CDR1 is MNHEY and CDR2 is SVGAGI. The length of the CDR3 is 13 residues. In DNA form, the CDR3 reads TGTGCCAGCAGTGGCCTGGCGTTGGACGAGCAGTACTTC. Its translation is CASSGLALDEQYF.

The CDR3 nucleotides read TGTGCCAGCAGTGCGTACAGGGTGCTCGAAGCTTTCTTT. Translating it yields CASSAYRVLEAFF. V gene TRBV6-1 combines with J gene TRBJ1-1; D is possibly TRBD1 (6 bases). The CDR3 covers 13 residues. Trimming cost V 4 bases and J 8 bases, with 14 bases left between them. The germline V gene encodes CDR1 MNHNS and CDR2 SASEGT.

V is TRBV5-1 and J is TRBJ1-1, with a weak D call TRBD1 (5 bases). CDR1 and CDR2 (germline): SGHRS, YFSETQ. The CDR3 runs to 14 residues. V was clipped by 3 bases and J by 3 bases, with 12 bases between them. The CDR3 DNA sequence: TGCGCCAGCAGCTGGGGCAGGGCTGACACTGAAGCTTTCTTT. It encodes CASSWGRADTEAFF.

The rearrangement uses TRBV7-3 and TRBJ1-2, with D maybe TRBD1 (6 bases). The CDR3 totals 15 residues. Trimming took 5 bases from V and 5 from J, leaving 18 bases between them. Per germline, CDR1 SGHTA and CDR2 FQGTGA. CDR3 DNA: TGTGCCAGCAGCCCCGATGGGAACAGGGTTTATGGCTACACCTTC. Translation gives CASSPDGNRVYGYTF.

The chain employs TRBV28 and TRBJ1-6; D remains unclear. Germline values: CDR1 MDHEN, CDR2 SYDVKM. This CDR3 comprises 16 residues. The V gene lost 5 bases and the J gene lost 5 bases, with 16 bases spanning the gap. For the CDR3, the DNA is TGTGCCAGCAGTCAGATTCGGGCCGAGAATAATTCACCCCTCCACTTT. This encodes CASSQIRAENNSPLHF. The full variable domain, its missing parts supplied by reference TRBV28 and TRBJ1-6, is DVKVTQSSRYLVKRTGEKVFLECVQDMDHENMFWYRQDPGLGLRLIYFSYDVKMKEKGDIPEGYSVSREKKERFSLILESASTNQTSMYLCASSQIRAENNSPLHFGNGTRLTVT.

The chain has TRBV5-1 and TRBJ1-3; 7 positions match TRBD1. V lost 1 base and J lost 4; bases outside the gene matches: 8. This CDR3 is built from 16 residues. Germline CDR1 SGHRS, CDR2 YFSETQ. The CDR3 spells CASSLMARQGGNTIYF. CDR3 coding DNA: TGCGCCAGCAGCTTGATGGCTCGACAGGGCGGAAACACCATATATTTT.

The chain's CDR3 is CASSQDPIAGLSYNEQFF. The DNA of the CDR3 is TGTGCCAGCAGCCAAGACCCAATAGCGGGGCTTTCCTACAATGAGCAGTTCTTC. This chain uses TRBV4-2 with TRBJ2-1; the match to TRBD2 covers 8 bases. Germline V CDR1 and CDR2: LGHNA, YNFKEQ. V dropped 0 bases and J dropped 1; count of bases not matched to a gene: 8. The CDR3 loop spans 18 amino acids.

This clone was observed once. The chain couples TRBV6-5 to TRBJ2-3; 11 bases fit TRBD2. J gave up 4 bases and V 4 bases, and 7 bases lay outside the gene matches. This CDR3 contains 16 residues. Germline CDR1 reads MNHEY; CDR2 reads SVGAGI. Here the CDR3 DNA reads TGTGCCAGCAGTTCATCTAGCGGGGGGATAGCAGATACGCAGTATTTT. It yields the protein CASSSSSGGIADTQYF.

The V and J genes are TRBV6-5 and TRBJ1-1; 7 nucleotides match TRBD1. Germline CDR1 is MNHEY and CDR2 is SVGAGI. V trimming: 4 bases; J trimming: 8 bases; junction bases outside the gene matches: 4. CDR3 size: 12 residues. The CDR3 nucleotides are TGTGCCAGCAGTTCCAAGACAGGGGAAGCTTTCTTT. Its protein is CASSSKTGEAFF.

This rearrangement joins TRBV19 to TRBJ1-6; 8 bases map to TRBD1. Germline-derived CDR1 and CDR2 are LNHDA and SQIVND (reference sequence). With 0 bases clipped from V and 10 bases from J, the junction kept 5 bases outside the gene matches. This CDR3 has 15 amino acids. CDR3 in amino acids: CASSIEWTGRSPLHF. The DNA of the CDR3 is TGTGCCAGTAGTATAGAATGGACAGGGCGATCACCCCTCCACTTT.

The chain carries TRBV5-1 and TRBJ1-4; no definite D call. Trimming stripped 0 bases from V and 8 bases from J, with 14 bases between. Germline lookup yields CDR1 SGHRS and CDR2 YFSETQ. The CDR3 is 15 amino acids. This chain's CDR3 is CASSLGGVGPEKLFF. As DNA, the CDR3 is TGCGCCAGCAGCTTGGGGGGAGTTGGACCGGAAAAACTGTTTTTT.

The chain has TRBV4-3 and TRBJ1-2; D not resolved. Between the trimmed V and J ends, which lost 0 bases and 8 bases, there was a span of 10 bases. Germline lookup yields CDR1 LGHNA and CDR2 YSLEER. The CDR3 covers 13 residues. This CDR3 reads CASSQDNDMGYTF. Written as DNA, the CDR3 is TGCGCCAGCAGCCAAGATAACGACATGGGCTACACCTTC.

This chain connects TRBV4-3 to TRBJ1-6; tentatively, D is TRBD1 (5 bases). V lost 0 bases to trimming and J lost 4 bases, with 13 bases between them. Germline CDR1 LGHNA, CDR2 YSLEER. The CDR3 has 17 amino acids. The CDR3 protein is CASSQDSGFSYNSPLHF. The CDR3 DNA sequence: TGCGCCAGCAGCCAAGATTCAGGGTTTTCGTATAATTCACCCCTCCACTTT.

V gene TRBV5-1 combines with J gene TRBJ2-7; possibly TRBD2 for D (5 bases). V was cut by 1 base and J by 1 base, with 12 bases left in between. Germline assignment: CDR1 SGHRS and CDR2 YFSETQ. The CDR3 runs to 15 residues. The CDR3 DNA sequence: TGCGCCAGCAGCTTGCAGGACTCGGTGTCCTACGAGCAGTACTTC. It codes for CASSLQDSVSYEQYF. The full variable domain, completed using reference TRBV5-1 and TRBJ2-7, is KAGVTQTPRYLIKTRGQQVTLSCSPISGHRSVSWYQQTPGQGLQFLFEYFSETQRNKGNFPGRFSGRQFSNSRSEMNVSTLELGDSALYLCASSLQDSVSYEQYFGPGTRLTVT.

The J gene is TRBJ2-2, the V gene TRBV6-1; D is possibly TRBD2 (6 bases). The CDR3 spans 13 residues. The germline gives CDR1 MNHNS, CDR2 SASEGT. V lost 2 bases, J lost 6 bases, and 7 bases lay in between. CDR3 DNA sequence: TGTGCCAGCAGTGAATGGGGGGCCGGGGAGCTGTTTTTT. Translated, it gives CASSEWGAGELFF.

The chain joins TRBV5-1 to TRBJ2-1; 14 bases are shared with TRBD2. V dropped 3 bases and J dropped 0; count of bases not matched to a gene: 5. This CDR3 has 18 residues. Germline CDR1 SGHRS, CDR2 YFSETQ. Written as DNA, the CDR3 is TGCGCCAGCAGCTCCGGGACTAGCGGGGGCCGCTCCTACAATGAGCAGTTCTTC. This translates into CASSSGTSGGRSYNEQFF.